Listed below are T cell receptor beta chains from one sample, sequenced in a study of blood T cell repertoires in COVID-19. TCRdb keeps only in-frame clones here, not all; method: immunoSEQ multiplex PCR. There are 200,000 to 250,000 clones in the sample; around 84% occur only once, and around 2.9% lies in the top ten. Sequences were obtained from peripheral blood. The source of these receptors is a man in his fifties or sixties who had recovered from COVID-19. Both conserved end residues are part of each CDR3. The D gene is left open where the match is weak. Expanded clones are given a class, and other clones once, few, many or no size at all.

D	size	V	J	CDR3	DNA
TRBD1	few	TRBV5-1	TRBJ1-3	CASSLGGNSGNTIYF	TGCGCCAGCAGCTTAGGGGGCAACTCTGGAAACACCATATATTTT
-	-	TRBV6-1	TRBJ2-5	CASSERGRGETQYF	TGTGCCAGCAGTGAGCGAGGGCGCGGAGAGACCCAGTACTTC
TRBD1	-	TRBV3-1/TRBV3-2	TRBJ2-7	CASSKGTGGSVYEQYF	TGTGCCAGCAGCAAGGGGACAGGGGGCAGTGTGTACGAGCAGTACTTC
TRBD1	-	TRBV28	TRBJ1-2	CASSSPSDRANGYTF	TGTGCCAGCAGTTCACCTTCGGACAGGGCTAATGGCTACACCTTC
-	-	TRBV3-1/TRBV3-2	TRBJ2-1	CASSQFRTGWNEQFF	TGTGCCAGCAGCCAGTTTCGGACTGGCTGGAATGAGCAGTTCTTC
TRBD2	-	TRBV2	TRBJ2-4	CASSESGLAKNIQYF	TGTGCCAGCAGTGAATCGGGACTAGCTAAAAACATTCAGTACTTC
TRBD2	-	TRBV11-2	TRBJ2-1	CASSLLAGVQFTEQFF	TGTGCCAGCAGCTTATTGGCGGGAGTTCAGTTTACTGAGCAGTTCTTC
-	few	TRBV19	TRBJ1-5	CASSWSVSNQPQHF	TGTGCCAGTAGTTGGTCGGTGAGCAATCAGCCCCAGCATTTT
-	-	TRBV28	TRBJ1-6	CASSYSLGEGNSPLHF	TGTGCCAGCAGTTACTCACTCGGGGAAGGAAATTCACCCCTCCACTTT
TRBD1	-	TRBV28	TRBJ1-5	CASSPGGRDSNQPQHF	TGTGCCAGCAGCCCAGGGGGCAGGGATAGCAATCAGCCCCAGCATTTT
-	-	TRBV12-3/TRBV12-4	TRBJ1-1	CASTRDTNTEAFF	TGTGCCAGCACCCGGGACACTAACACTGAAGCTTTCTTT
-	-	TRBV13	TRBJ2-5	CASSLRQSGQETQYF	TGTGCCAGCAGCTTGCGACAGAGCGGGCAAGAGACCCAGTACTTC
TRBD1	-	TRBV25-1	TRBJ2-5	CASSIRGQGKTQETQYF	TGTGCCAGCAGTATACGAGGACAGGGGAAGACCCAAGAGACCCAGTACTTC
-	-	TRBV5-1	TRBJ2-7	CASSLDSVKSSYEQYF	TGCGCCAGCAGCTTGGATTCGGTTAAGAGCTCCTACGAGCAGTACTTC
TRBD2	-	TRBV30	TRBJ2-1	CAWSARTSGRVGQFF	TGTGCCTGGAGTGCCAGGACTAGCGGGAGGGTGGGGCAGTTCTTC
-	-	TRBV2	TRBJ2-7	CASKREIDEQYF	TGTGCCAGCAAGAGGGAGATCGACGAGCAGTACTTC
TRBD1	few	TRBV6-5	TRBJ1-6	CASSYSTGPYNSPLHF	TGTGCCAGCAGTTACTCGACAGGGCCCTATAATTCACCCCTCCACTTT
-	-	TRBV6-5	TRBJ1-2	CASRRVYGYTF	TGTGCCAGCAGGAGGGTCTATGGCTACACCTTC
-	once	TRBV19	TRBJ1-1	CASSIGTELNTEAFF	TGTGCCAGTAGTATAGGAACAGAATTGAACACTGAAGCTTTCTTT
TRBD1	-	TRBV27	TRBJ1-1	CASRERQGLNTEAFF	TGTGCCAGCAGGGAGCGACAGGGACTGAACACTGAAGCTTTCTTT